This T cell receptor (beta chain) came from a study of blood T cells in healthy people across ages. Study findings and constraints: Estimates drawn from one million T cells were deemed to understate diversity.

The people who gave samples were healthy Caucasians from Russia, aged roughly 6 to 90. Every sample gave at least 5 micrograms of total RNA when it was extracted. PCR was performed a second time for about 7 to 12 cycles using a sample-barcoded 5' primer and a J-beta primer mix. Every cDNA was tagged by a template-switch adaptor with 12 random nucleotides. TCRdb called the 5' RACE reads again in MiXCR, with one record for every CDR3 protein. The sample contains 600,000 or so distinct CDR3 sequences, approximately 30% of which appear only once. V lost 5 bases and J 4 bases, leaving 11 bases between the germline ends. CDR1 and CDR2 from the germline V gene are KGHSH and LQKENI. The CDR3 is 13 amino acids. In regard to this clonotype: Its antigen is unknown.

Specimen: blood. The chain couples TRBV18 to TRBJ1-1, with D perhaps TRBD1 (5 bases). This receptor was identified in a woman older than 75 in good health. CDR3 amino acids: CASSGRAVTEAFF. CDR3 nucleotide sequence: TGTGCCAGCTCAGGCAGGGCGGTCACTGAAGCTTTCTTT. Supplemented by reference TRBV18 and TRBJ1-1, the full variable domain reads NAGVMQNPRHLVRRRGQEARLRCSPMKGHSHVYWYRQLPEEGLKFMVYLQKENIIDESGMPKERFSAEFPKEGPSILRIQQVVRGDSAAYFCASSGRAVTEAFFGQGTRLTVV.